The 32 T cell receptor beta chains below were found in one sample sequenced in a study of identical twins. TCRdb fed the 5' RACE reads into MiXCR, producing one record per CDR3 protein. The sample has about 660,000 distinct CDR3 sequences, under 9% seen once. These same data were also listed under a study on yellow fever vaccine responses in identical twins.

The sample taken for sequencing was PBMCs. The receptors come from a woman aged 18-35 years in good health.

This clonotype has at least ten counts. V and J are TRBV3-1 and TRBJ1-6, with no clear D. The CDR3 sequence is 18 residues long. The germline CDR1 and CDR2 sequences are LGHDT and YNNKEL (reference sequence). V gave up 2 bases and J gave up 9 bases, with 23 bases separating them. The CDR3 protein is CASSQFGLVGGLSSPLHF. The CDR3 bases are TGTGCCAGCAGCCAATTCGGCCTGGTTGGCGGTTTATCTTCACCCCTCCACTTT.

This clonotype was picked up many times. This chain connects TRBV7-9 to TRBJ1-1, with D tentatively TRBD1 (6 bases). Trimming stripped 5 bases from V and 1 base from J, with 14 bases between. The length of the CDR3 is 15 residues. CDR1 and CDR2 from the germline V gene are SEHNR and FQNEAQ (reference sequence). In DNA form, the CDR3 reads TGTGCCAGCAGCAGGACGACAGGCTGGAACACTGAAGCTTTCTTT. Its protein is CASSRTTGWNTEAFF.

The chain couples TRBV28 to TRBJ2-7, with D possibly being TRBD1 or TRBD2 (6 bases each). Trimming took 2 bases from V and 0 from J, leaving 20 bases between them. In germline, CDR1 is MDHEN, CDR2 SYDVKM. The CDR3 sequence is 18 residues long. The CDR3: CASSLRGVLRDFSYEQYF. CDR3 nucleotides: TGTGCCAGCAGTTTAAGGGGGGTACTCCGGGACTTCTCCTACGAGCAGTACTTC.

The chain couples TRBV29-1 to TRBJ2-1; possible D gene TRBD2, 11 bases. The CDR3 length is 19 residues. In germline, CDR1 is SQVTM, CDR2 ANQGSEA. V lost 7 bases and J lost 8, with 36 bases in between. The CDR3 DNA follows: TGCAGCGCCGAGACGGGGACAGGGGATTTGGCTAGCGGGGGGTATGAGCAGTTCTTC. This gives the protein CSAETGTGDLASGGYEQFF.

This clonotype was observed a few times. The chain employs TRBV4-2 and TRBJ2-7, with TRBD1 matching 10 bases. Germline lookup yields CDR1 LGHNA and CDR2 YNFKEQ. This CDR3 contains 15 residues. With 3 bases clipped from V and 5 bases from J, the junction kept 7 bases outside the gene matches. CDR3 bases: TGTGCCAGCAGCCACCGGGACAGGGGTCTCAACGAGCAGTACTTC. Protein sequence: CASSHRDRGLNEQYF.

The CDR3 DNA is TGTGCCAGCAGCCGAATAGCGGGTGAGCAGTTCTTC. Residues: CASSRIAGEQFF. This chain uses TRBV7-2 with TRBJ2-1; 7 bases agree with TRBD2. This CDR3 is 12 amino acids long. V shed 5 bases and J 9 bases; nucleotides not matched to a gene: 4. Per the germline V gene, CDR1 is SGHTA and CDR2 is FQGNSA.

The J gene is TRBJ2-3, the V gene TRBV6-1; 8 bases agree with TRBD2. Germline assignment: CDR1 MNHNS and CDR2 SASEGT. V was clipped by 8 bases and J by 2 bases; unmatched bases: 6. The CDR3 consists of 14 residues. CDR3 DNA sequence: TGTGCCAGCTCGGCTAGCGGGCCCACAGATACGCAGTATTTT. This gives the protein CASSASGPTDTQYF.

The chain uses TRBV6-1 and TRBJ2-7, with D possibly being TRBD1 (6 bases). The germline V gene has CDR1 MNHNS and CDR2 SASEGT. V was cut by 4 bases and J by 5 bases, with 15 bases left in between. The length of the CDR3 is 14 residues. The CDR3 DNA reads as TGTGCCAGCAGTGGCCAGGGGCATACTGACGAGCAGTACTTC. Its protein is CASSGQGHTDEQYF.

There are a few counts of this clonotype. The chain links TRBV11-2 to TRBJ2-7; D is unclear. CDR1 and CDR2 from the germline V gene are SGHAT and FQNNGV. This CDR3 region has 14 residues. V lost 5 bases and J 6 bases, leaving 17 bases between the germline ends. As DNA, the CDR3 is TGTGCCAGCAGCCAGACGGTATACTTGGGCGAGCAGTACTTC. It yields the protein CASSQTVYLGEQYF. Variable domain in full (rest from reference TRBV11-2 and TRBJ2-7): EAGVAQSPRYKIIEKRQSVAFWCNPISGHATLYWYQQILGQGPKLLIQFQNNGVVDDSQLPKDRFSAERLKGVDSTLKIQPAKLEDSAVYLCASSQTVYLGEQYFGPGTRLTVT.

This clonotype has just a few counts. The genes are TRBV7-9 and TRBJ2-7, with 10 bases that match TRBD2. The ends lost 4 bases at V and 2 bases at J; junction bases unmatched: 8. The CDR3 consists of 16 residues. The germline V gene encodes CDR1 SEHNR and CDR2 FQNEAQ (reference sequence). The chain's CDR3 is CASSSGLAAGTYEQYF. The CDR3 DNA reads as TGTGCCAGCAGCTCTGGACTAGCGGCGGGAACCTACGAGCAGTACTTC.

This clonotype appeared many times. The chain has TRBV12-3 or TRBV12-4 and TRBJ1-1; D might be TRBD1 (5 bases). V lost 3 bases, J lost 0 bases, and 8 bases lay in between. This CDR3 spans 14 amino acids. The CDR3 coding sequence is TGTGCCAGCAGTTTTCAGGGTCTGAACACTGAAGCTTTCTTT. Amino acid sequence: CASSFQGLNTEAFF.

In its sample, this clonotype was seen a few times. This chain uses TRBV12-3 or TRBV12-4 with TRBJ2-1, with 8 bases that match TRBD2. The length of the CDR3 is 16 residues. V was clipped by 10 bases and J by 6 bases; unmatched bases: 17. The CDR3 reads CATYPALVAGINEQFF. In nucleotides, the CDR3 is TGTGCCACCTACCCTGCCCTGGTAGCGGGGATCAATGAGCAGTTCTTC.

The rearrangement uses TRBV10-3 and TRBJ2-2; 9 bases match TRBD1. The V and J ends lost 10 bases and 6 bases, in that order; junction bases with no gene match: 15. The germline V gene encodes CDR1 ENHRY and CDR2 SYGVKD. The CDR3 length is 16 residues. The CDR3 is CATGDPGQGISGELFF. The CDR3 DNA is TGTGCCACGGGCGACCCGGGACAGGGTATCTCCGGGGAGCTGTTTTTT.

There are many counts of this clonotype. The DNA for the CDR3 is TGCAGCGTTGAACGGGACAGGGCCCAAGAGACCCAGTACTTC. The encoded protein is CSVERDRAQETQYF. V is TRBV29-1 and J is TRBJ2-5; TRBD1 agrees at 9 bases. Germline V gene sequence: CDR1 SQVTM, CDR2 ANQGSEA. The CDR3 loop spans 14 amino acids. Trimming took 2 bases from V and 1 from J; bases not matched to a gene: 2.

This clonotype was found many times. This chain joins TRBV12-3 or TRBV12-4 and TRBJ2-3; 8 bases are shared with TRBD1. The junction had 6 bases not matched to a gene; V was cut back by 6 bases and J by 4 bases. The CDR3 covers 14 residues. The CDR3 bases are TGTGCCAGCAGCTATTTGACAGGGGCAGATACGCAGTATTTT. Translation: CASSYLTGADTQYF.

The sample holds many counts of this clonotype. In DNA, the CDR3 is TGTGCCATCAGGCTGAACCCGGGCAATGAGCAGTTCTTC. This codes for CAIRLNPGNEQFF. This chain connects TRBV10-3 to TRBJ2-1; D is unclear. There are 13 residues in the CDR3. V gave up 6 bases and J gave up 6 bases, with 12 bases separating them. Per germline, CDR1 ENHRY and CDR2 SYGVKD.

This clonotype showed up many times. The chain uses TRBV4-2 and TRBJ2-7; D uncertain. There are 14 residues in the CDR3. Germline V gene data show CDR1 as LGHNA and CDR2 as YNFKEQ. Trimming pared 4 bases from V and 3 bases from J, leaving 13 bases between. The chain's CDR3 is CASSPLTENYEQYF. The CDR3 bases are TGTGCCAGCAGCCCCCTCACCGAGAACTACGAGCAGTACTTC.

J is TRBJ2-5 and V is TRBV9, with D unresolved. V lost 0 bases and J 3 bases, leaving 18 bases between the germline ends. The CDR3 loop spans 17 amino acids. The germline gives CDR1 SGDLS, CDR2 YYNGEE. Written as DNA, the CDR3 is TGTGCCAGCAGCGTAGGTGTGGGGATACCCCCCGAAGAGACCCAGTACTTC. It is translated as CASSVGVGIPPEETQYF.

V and J are TRBV9 and TRBJ1-4, with D hard to call. Germline V CDR1 and CDR2: SGDLS, YYNGEE. V was clipped by 3 bases and J by 8 bases, with 14 bases between them. This CDR3 spans 14 amino acids. The CDR3 sequence is CASSAGPKQEKLFF. In nucleotides, the CDR3 is TGTGCCAGCAGCGCCGGCCCCAAACAGGAAAAACTGTTTTTT.

The V gene is TRBV12-5, the J gene TRBJ1-1, with no clear D. V lost 6 bases and J 6 bases, leaving 11 bases between the germline ends. Germline loops: CDR1 LGHNT, CDR2 FRNRAP. The CDR3 consists of 12 residues. The CDR3 nucleotides read TGTGCTAGTGGGAACACATGGTCTGAAGCTTTCTTT. Its protein product is CASGNTWSEAFF.

This clonotype appeared a few times. The chain employs TRBV20-1 and TRBJ1-5; D gene uncertain. This CDR3 is built from 14 residues. The V end lost 6 bases, the J end lost 2 bases, and 14 bases lay between the germline ends. The germline gives CDR1 DFQATT, CDR2 SNEGSKA (reference sequence). CDR3 region: CSASRLAGNQPQHF. CDR3 coding DNA: TGCAGTGCGAGCCGGTTGGCTGGCAATCAGCCCCAGCATTTT.

This clonotype was counted between two and nine times. The J gene is TRBJ2-7, the V gene TRBV28, with 8 bases identical to TRBD1. Germline V gives CDR1 MDHEN, CDR2 SYDVKM. The V gene end was trimmed by 6 bases and the J gene end by 6 bases; junction bases not matched to a gene: 13. CDR3 length: 15 amino acids. The CDR3 nucleotides read TGTGCCAGCAGCTCGACAGGGGATTCCCTGGGCGAGCAGTACTTC. Translating it yields CASSSTGDSLGEQYF.

CDR3 region: CSATPGTVSYEQYF. In nucleotides, the CDR3 is TGCAGTGCCACACCCGGGACAGTCTCCTACGAGCAGTACTTC. V is TRBV20-1 and J is TRBJ2-7; 7 nucleotides line up with TRBD1. CDR1 DFQATT and CDR2 SNEGSKA come from the germline V gene (reference sequence). Germline trimming cut 6 bases from V and 0 bases from J; bases unmatched to any gene: 8. The CDR3 has 14 amino acids.

This clonotype turned up a few times. The V call is TRBV5-1, the J call TRBJ1-1; possibly TRBD1 for D (6 bases). Trimming left V 0 bases short and J 3 bases short, with 18 bases between. The CDR3 spans 17 residues. Germline lookup yields CDR1 SGHRS and CDR2 YFSETQ. The CDR3 region has the DNA TGCGCCAGCAGCTTGGGGGCGGGGGGCGCCTGGGACACTGAAGCTTTCTTT. Protein: CASSLGAGGAWDTEAFF.

V is TRBV7-2 and J is TRBJ2-5; possible D gene TRBD1, 5 bases. Trimming removed 4 bases from V and 1 base from J, with 10 bases in between. The germline gives CDR1 SGHTA, CDR2 FQGNSA. CDR3 size: 14 residues. Here the CDR3 reads CASSSWTTQETQYF. The CDR3 coding sequence is TGTGCCAGCAGCTCATGGACAACCCAAGAGACCCAGTACTTC.

On this clonotype itself: A much larger clone sits a single nucleotide away, making a read error possible. V and J are TRBV20-1 and TRBJ2-7, with TRBD1 matching over 12 bases. Germline assignment: CDR1 DFQATT and CDR2 SNEGSKA (reference sequence). V dropped 6 bases and J dropped 7; count of bases not matched to a gene: 16. This CDR3 is built from 16 residues. The CDR3 protein is CSAHPIQGQGAGEQYF. CDR3 nucleotide sequence: TGCAGTGCGCATCCTATACAGGGACAGGGGGCAGGTGAGCAGTACTTC.

This clonotype was detected many times. This chain links TRBV7-3 with TRBJ1-1, with unresolved D. The V gene lost 5 bases and the J gene lost 3 bases, with 13 bases spanning the gap. Germline assignment: CDR1 SGHTA and CDR2 FQGTGA. This CDR3 has 14 amino acids. The chain's CDR3 is CASSPRPWDTEAFF. The CDR3 nucleotides are TGTGCCAGCAGCCCCCGGCCCTGGGACACTGAAGCTTTCTTT.

This clonotype was detected a few times. CDR3 amino acids: CASSPLFPDTQYF. CDR3 bases: TGTGCCAGCAGTCCTCTCTTCCCAGATACGCAGTATTTT. This sequence joins TRBV6-2 or TRBV6-3 and TRBJ2-3; D is uncertain. In germline, CDR1 is MNHEY, CDR2 SVGEGT. Trimming removed 5 bases from V and 4 bases from J, with 10 bases in between. The CDR3 length is 13 residues.

The chain employs TRBV19 and TRBJ1-4, with no clear D. The V end lost 6 bases, the J end lost 8 bases, and 10 bases lay between the germline ends. The CDR3 sequence is 12 residues long. Looked up from germline, CDR1 is LNHDA and CDR2 is SQIVND (reference sequence). The CDR3 here is CASSPAGEKLFF. CDR3 sequence (DNA): TGTGCCAGTAGCCCCGCGGGAGAAAAACTGTTTTTT.

Ten or more counts support this clonotype. The chain uses TRBV15 and TRBJ1-5; D not certain. The CDR3 runs 14 residues. V lost 1 base and J 4 bases, leaving 8 bases between the germline ends. Germline V gene lookup returns CDR1 LNHNV and CDR2 YYDKDF (reference sequence). This CDR3 is CATSRVLTNQPQHF. The DNA of the CDR3 is TGTGCCACCAGCAGAGTATTAACAAATCAGCCCCAGCATTTT.

This rearrangement joins TRBV7-9 to TRBJ2-1; possibly TRBD1 for D (5 bases). CDR3 size: 15 residues. Trimming stripped 1 base from V and 4 bases from J, with 11 bases between. Germline V gene data show CDR1 as SEHNR and CDR2 as FQNEAQ (reference sequence). The CDR3 DNA follows: TGTGCCAGCAGCTTAGTGACACAGGAATACAATGAGCAGTTCTTC. It is translated as CASSLVTQEYNEQFF.

This clonotype was seen ten or more times. The CDR3 DNA reads as TGTGCCAGCAGTTTCTGGGCCGGGGAGCTGTTTTTT. It translates to CASSFWAGELFF. The chain has TRBV27 and TRBJ2-2; no firm D call. The CDR3 has 12 residues. Germline CDR1 reads MNHEY; CDR2 reads SMNVEV (reference sequence). The V and J ends lost 3 bases and 6 bases respectively, with 5 bases between them.